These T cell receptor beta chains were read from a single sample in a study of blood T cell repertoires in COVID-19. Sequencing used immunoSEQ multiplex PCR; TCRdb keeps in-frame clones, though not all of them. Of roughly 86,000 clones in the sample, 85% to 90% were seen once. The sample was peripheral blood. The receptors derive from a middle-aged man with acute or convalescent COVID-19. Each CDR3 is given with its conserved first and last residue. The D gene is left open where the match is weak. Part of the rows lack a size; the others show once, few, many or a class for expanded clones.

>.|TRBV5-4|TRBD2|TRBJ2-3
CASSGLSGRASDTQYF
TGTGCCAGCAGCGGCCTTAGCGGGAGGGCCTCAGATACGCAGTATTTT
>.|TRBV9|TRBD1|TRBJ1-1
CASSPRTGQNTEAFF
TGTGCCAGCAGCCCTCGGACAGGCCAGAACACTGAAGCTTTCTTT
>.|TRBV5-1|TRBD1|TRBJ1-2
CASSFAIIPPDRAGGYTF
TGCGCCAGCAGCTTCGCAATAATACCCCCCGACAGGGCTGGTGGCTACACCTTC
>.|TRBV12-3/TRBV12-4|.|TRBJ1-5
CASNTYSQRPQHF
TGTGCCAGCAACACTTACTCCCAGCGGCCCCAGCATTTT
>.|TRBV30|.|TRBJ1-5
CAWDQGLPNQPQHF
TGTGCCTGGGACCAGGGACTGCCCAATCAGCCCCAGCATTTT
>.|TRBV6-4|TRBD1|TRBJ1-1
CASTKQGGAVGTEAFF
TGTGCCAGCACCAAACAGGGGGGCGCGGTAGGCACTGAAGCTTTCTTT
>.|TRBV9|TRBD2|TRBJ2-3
CASSVAPGGATDTQYF
TGTGCCAGCAGCGTAGCTCCCGGGGGGGCAACAGATACGCAGTATTTT
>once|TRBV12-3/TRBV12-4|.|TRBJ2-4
CASSFSQKNIQYF
TGTGCCAGCAGTTTCTCACAGAAAAACATTCAGTACTTC
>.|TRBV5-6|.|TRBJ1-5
CASSLAGSHNQPQHF
TGTGCCAGCAGCTTGGCCGGGTCACACAATCAGCCCCAGCATTTT
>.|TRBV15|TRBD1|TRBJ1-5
CATSREGQGGQPQHF
TGTGCCACCAGCAGAGAAGGACAGGGAGGCCAGCCCCAGCATTTT
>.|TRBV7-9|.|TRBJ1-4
CASSLDSQGEKLFF
TGTGCCAGCAGCCTCGACAGCCAGGGAGAAAAACTGTTTTTT
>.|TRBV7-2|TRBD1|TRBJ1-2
CASSYGGQGAQNYGYTF
TGTGCCAGCAGCTATGGGGGACAGGGGGCGCAGAACTATGGCTACACCTTC
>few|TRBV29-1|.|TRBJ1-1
CSVEEPRGTEAFF
TGCAGCGTTGAAGAGCCCCGGGGCACTGAAGCTTTCTTT
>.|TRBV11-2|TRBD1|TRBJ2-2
CASSYPGQANTGELFF
TGTGCCAGCAGCTACCCGGGACAGGCGAACACCGGGGAGCTGTTTTTT
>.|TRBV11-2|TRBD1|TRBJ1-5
CASTRTGDQPQHF
TGTGCCAGCACCCGGACAGGGGATCAGCCCCAGCATTTT